This T cell receptor (beta chain) was sequenced for a study of vaccination effects on CD4 cells after COVID-19. Study summary: Every well housed 1.5 million to 2 million PBMC, which grew in culture alongside about 9.9 IU/ml IL-2 and about 10 ug/ml peptides. Study results and limitations: From healthy vaccinees, only 1 of 255 vaccine-induced clones also reacted to common cold coronaviruses. Late after vaccination, infection- and vaccine-induced clones showed marked clonal contraction.

This clone has only a few counts. Antigen specificity is unknown. Isolation of CD4+ T cells took place after about ten days of culture. Each vaccine recipient was nucleocapsid antibody negative and had no prior SARS-CoV-2 infection. CDR3 length: 16 residues. Germline CDR1 and CDR2: MGHDK and SYGVNS. The V end was cut by 2 bases, the J end by 3 bases, with 14 bases between. Generated by immunoSEQ multiplex PCR, the TCRdb table keeps only in-frame clones and is missing some. This sample has around 40,000 clones, with 65% to 70% found just once. V gene TRBV25-1 combines with J gene TRBJ1-3; maybe TRBD1 (5 bases). The sequence came from a human donor who received a COVID-19 vaccine. The sample consisted of CD4+ T cells from PBMCs cultured without peptide, taken before COVID-19 vaccination. The CDR3 nucleotides read TGTGCCAGCAGTGAAGCATCTGCCGGGGGTGGAAACACCATATATTTT. Its protein is CASSEASAGGGNTIYF.